Below are 32 T cell receptor beta chains sequenced from a single sample in a study of blood T cell repertoires in COVID-19. Sequenced by immunoSEQ multiplex PCR; TCRdb stores in-frame clones only, minus some. The data contain over 200,000 clones, roughly four fifths of them singletons. Sequenced: peripheral blood. These receptors all stem from a woman over 75 with COVID-19, enrolled during active disease.

V is TRBV5-1 and J is TRBJ2-1, with 10 bases fitting TRBD2. CDR1 is SGHRS, CDR2 YFSETQ, per germline. Losses at the gene ends were 4 bases for V and 4 bases for J; bases not matched to a gene: 5. The CDR3 has 15 residues. CDR3 amino acids: CASSPRTSGYNEQFF. Written as DNA, the CDR3 is TGCGCCAGCAGCCCACGGACTAGCGGATACAATGAGCAGTTCTTC.

The chain joins TRBV5-4 to TRBJ1-4, with D unresolved. The V gene's germline CDR1 is SGHNT and CDR2 YYREEE (reference sequence). This CDR3 region has 14 residues. With 0 bases removed from V and 8 bases from J, the gap between germline ends came to 11 bases. The CDR3 loop reads CASSLGGEVEKLFF. In DNA, the CDR3 is TGTGCCAGCAGCTTGGGGGGAGAGGTCGAAAAACTGTTTTTT.

This rearrangement joins TRBV6-5 to TRBJ1-4; maybe TRBD1 (5 bases). The germline CDR1 and CDR2 sequences are MNHEY and SVGAGI. Trimming removed 6 bases at V and 5 bases at J, with 10 bases between. This CDR3 comprises 13 residues. This chain's CDR3 is CASSPRQNEKLFF. CDR3 nucleotide sequence: TGTGCCAGCAGCCCCCGACAGAATGAAAAACTGTTTTTT.

This clone was seen once. A much bigger clone sits one base away, suggesting this may be a read error. This chain links TRBV10-1 with TRBJ1-4; 7 bases align to TRBD1. Germline loops: CDR1 WNHNN, CDR2 SYGVQD (reference sequence). The CDR3 spans 21 residues. The CDR3 bases are TGCGCCAGCTGTGAGGGGGCGGGGGGTCGTGGGACAGTCACCTCTAATGAAAAACTGTTTTTT. Its translation is CASCEGAGGRGTVTSNEKLFF.

Here the CDR3 reads CASSPGHDLGTGELFF. Here the CDR3 DNA reads TGCGCCAGCAGCCCAGGACACGATCTAGGCACCGGGGAGCTGTTTTTT. V gene TRBV4-1 combines with J gene TRBJ2-2; tentatively, D is TRBD1 (5 bases). The CDR3 has 16 amino acids. The germline CDR1 and CDR2 sequences are MGHRA and YSYEKL. The ends were cut back, 4 bases at V and 4 bases at J, with 16 bases in the middle.

V usage is TRBV18 and J usage is TRBJ1-2; no firm D call. This CDR3 spans 18 amino acids. The V end lost 0 bases, the J end lost 6 bases, and 23 bases lay between the germline ends. Germline V gene data show CDR1 as KGHSH and CDR2 as LQKENI. Here the CDR3 reads CASSPPTSRGSLADGYTF. CDR3 coding DNA: TGTGCCAGCTCACCACCGACCTCTCGAGGGTCCCTGGCAGATGGCTACACCTTC.

This chain links TRBV6-1 with TRBJ2-5, with D unresolved. The V end lost 2 bases, the J end lost 4 bases, and 5 bases lay between the germline ends. The germline V gene encodes CDR1 MNHNS and CDR2 SASEGT. The length of the CDR3 is 12 residues. CDR3 loop: CASSEYRETQYF. CDR3 DNA sequence: TGTGCCAGCAGTGAATATCGAGAGACCCAGTACTTC.

The chain links TRBV27 to TRBJ1-1, with D possibly TRBD1 on 5 matching bases. V was clipped by 0 bases and J by 0 bases, with 14 bases between them. The germline V gene encodes CDR1 MNHEY and CDR2 SMNVEV (reference sequence). This CDR3 is built from 17 residues. The CDR3 DNA reads as TGTGCCAGCAGTTTATCGGGGCGCTTATACGTGAACACTGAAGCTTTCTTT. Its translation is CASSLSGRLYVNTEAFF.

The genes are TRBV11-3 and TRBJ2-3; D might be TRBD1 (5 bases). The CDR3 has 12 residues. CDR1 is SGHNT, CDR2 YENEEA, per germline. Trimming shortened V by 8 bases and J by 4 bases, and 10 bases separated the two germline ends. CDR3 nucleotide sequence: TGTGCCAGCTCAGGGCGTGCAGATACGCAGTATTTT. Protein: CASSGRADTQYF. Full variable domain (remainder filled in from reference TRBV11-3 and TRBJ2-3): EAGVVQSPRYKIIEKKQPVAFWCNPISGHNTLYWYLQNLGQGPELLIRYENEEAVDDSQLPKDRFSAERLKGVDSTLKIQPAELGDSAVYLCASSGRADTQYFGPGTRLTVL.

V usage is TRBV12-5 and J usage is TRBJ2-7, with D hard to call. V was clipped by 4 bases and J by 5 bases, with 18 bases between them. CDR3 length equals 15 residues. Germline loops: CDR1 LGHNT, CDR2 FRNRAP. The CDR3 DNA is TGTGCTAGTGGTTCCCGCCCGCCAGTTTTGCACGAGCAGTACTTC. Translation: CASGSRPPVLHEQYF.

The gene calls are TRBV5-1 and TRBJ2-1; D is possibly TRBD1 (6 bases). The CDR3 is 13 amino acids. Trimming left V 4 bases short and J 5 bases short, with 10 bases between. Germline CDR1 is SGHRS and CDR2 is YFSETQ. The CDR3 nucleotides read TGCGCCAGCAGCCCGGACAGTCACAATGAGCAGTTCTTC. As protein: CASSPDSHNEQFF.

This clone has a single count. The chain has TRBV19 and TRBJ2-3; 11 bases align to TRBD2. This CDR3 region has 14 residues. Trimming took 4 bases from V and 6 from J; bases not matched to a gene: 3. Germline CDR1 reads LNHDA; CDR2 reads SQIVND (reference sequence). CDR3 sequence: CASSRLAGLDTQYF. The CDR3 coding sequence is TGTGCCAGTAGTAGACTAGCGGGGCTGGATACGCAGTATTTT.

V and J are TRBV5-1 and TRBJ2-3, with D maybe TRBD1 (6 bases). Trimming pared 5 bases from V and 5 bases from J, leaving 9 bases between. Germline V CDR1 and CDR2: SGHRS, YFSETQ. The CDR3 totals 12 residues. As DNA, the CDR3 is TGCGCCAGCAGACAGGGTGGAGATACGCAGTATTTT. It codes for CASRQGGDTQYF. Full variable domain (missing parts from reference TRBV5-1 and TRBJ2-3): KAGVTQTPRYLIKTRGQQVTLSCSPISGHRSVSWYQQTPGQGLQFLFEYFSETQRNKGNFPGRFSGRQFSNSRSEMNVSTLELGDSALYLCASRQGGDTQYFGPGTRLTVL.

This chain connects TRBV7-2 to TRBJ2-1, with 9 bases aligning to TRBD2. CDR3 length equals 15 residues. Unmatched junction bases numbered 3, after V lost 5 bases and J lost 1 base. In germline, CDR1 is SGHTA, CDR2 FQGNSA. The CDR3 DNA follows: TGTGCCAGCAGCCCAAGCGGGGGGTCCTACAATGAGCAGTTCTTC. This gives the protein CASSPSGGSYNEQFF. Supplemented by reference TRBV7-2 and TRBJ2-1, the full variable domain reads GAGVSQSPSNKVTEKGKDVELRCDPISGHTALYWYRQSLGQGLEFLIYFQGNSAPDKSGLPSDRFSAERTGGSVSTLTIQRTQQEDSAVYLCASSPSGGSYNEQFFGPGTRLTVL.

This clone was observed once. The chain links TRBV7-9 to TRBJ1-1, with a tentative D call TRBD1 (6 bases). In germline, CDR1 is SEHNR, CDR2 FQNEAQ (reference sequence). The V end was cut by 5 bases, the J end by 4 bases, with 17 bases between. The CDR3 consists of 15 residues. CDR3 region: CASSQVQGPVTEAFF. In DNA form, the CDR3 reads TGTGCCAGCAGCCAAGTACAGGGACCCGTCACTGAAGCTTTCTTT. The full variable domain, its missing parts supplied by reference TRBV7-9 and TRBJ1-1, is DTGVSQNPRHKITKRGQNVTFRCDPISEHNRLYWYRQTLGQGPEFLTYFQNEAQLEKSRLLSDRFSAERPKGSFSTLEIQRTEQGDSAMYLCASSQVQGPVTEAFFGQGTRLTVV.

The sample holds one count of this clone. The CDR3: CATSRGDINEKLFF. CDR3 nucleotides: TGTGCCACCAGCAGAGGGGACATAAATGAAAAACTGTTTTTT. The chain recombines TRBV15 with TRBJ1-4; D possibly corresponds to TRBD1 (6 bases). With 1 base removed from V and 5 bases from J, the gap between germline ends came to 8 bases. The CDR3 is 14 residues long. Per the germline V gene, CDR1 is LNHNV and CDR2 is YYDKDF (reference sequence).

V usage is TRBV5-1 and J usage is TRBJ1-2; tentatively, D is TRBD1 (5 bases). The V gene's germline CDR1 is SGHRS and CDR2 YFSETQ. Trimming removed 0 bases from V and 8 bases from J, with 8 bases in between. The CDR3 has 12 residues. The CDR3 sequence: CASSLEQEGYTF. In DNA, the CDR3 is TGCGCCAGCAGCTTGGAACAGGAGGGCTACACCTTC. Complete variable domain (other parts from reference TRBV5-1 and TRBJ1-2): KAGVTQTPRYLIKTRGQQVTLSCSPISGHRSVSWYQQTPGQGLQFLFEYFSETQRNKGNFPGRFSGRQFSNSRSEMNVSTLELGDSALYLCASSLEQEGYTFGSGTRLTVV.

The V call is TRBV5-1, the J call TRBJ1-5; D is ambiguous. The ends were cut back, 4 bases at V and 2 bases at J, with 7 bases in the middle. The CDR3 sequence is 13 residues long. CDR1 and CDR2 from the germline V gene are SGHRS and YFSETQ. The CDR3 nucleotides read TGCGCCAGCAGCGTCGCGGGCAATCAGCCCCAGCATTTT. Translating gives CASSVAGNQPQHF.

This clone was found a few times. The rearrangement links TRBV5-4 to TRBJ1-6, with a weak D call TRBD1 (5 bases). Germline V gene sequence: CDR1 SGHNT, CDR2 YYREEE (reference sequence). Trimming removed 5 bases at V and 4 bases at J, with 13 bases between. The CDR3 extends over 15 amino acids. The DNA for the CDR3 is TGTGCCAGCAGTGGGGCGGCGGATTATAATTCACCCCTCCACTTT. Translating gives CASSGAADYNSPLHF.

This chain uses TRBV7-3 with TRBJ2-7; D may be TRBD2 (6 bases). The CDR3 extends over 14 amino acids. V was cut by 4 bases and J by 0 bases, with 10 bases left in between. Germline-derived CDR1 and CDR2 are SGHTA and FQGTGA. The CDR3 sequence is CASSSRRDSYEQYF. In nucleotides, the CDR3 is TGTGCCAGCAGCTCCCGGCGGGACTCCTACGAGCAGTACTTC. Combining the CDR3 with reference TRBV7-3 and TRBJ2-7 gives the whole variable domain GAGVSQTPSNKVTEKGKYVELRCDPISGHTALYWYRQSLGQGPEFLIYFQGTGAADDSGLPNDRFFAVRPEGSVSTLKIQRTERGDSAVYLCASSSRRDSYEQYFGPGTRLTVT.

V usage is TRBV28 and J usage is TRBJ2-7, with 7 bases matching TRBD1. The germline V gene has CDR1 MDHEN and CDR2 SYDVKM. The CDR3 runs to 13 residues. J lost 2 bases, V lost 6 bases, and 4 bases had no gene match. The CDR3 sequence is CASRTGNAYEQYF. CDR3 sequence (DNA): TGTGCCAGCAGGACAGGGAACGCCTACGAGCAGTACTTC.

V and J are TRBV25-1 and TRBJ1-1, with a possible D match to TRBD1 (5 bases). CDR1 and CDR2 (germline): MGHDK, SYGVNS. Trimming removed 6 bases at V and 7 bases at J, with 15 bases between. This CDR3 has 13 amino acids. Here the CDR3 reads CASSPSTGSEAFF. The CDR3 DNA sequence: TGTGCCAGCAGCCCCTCCACAGGTAGTGAAGCTTTCTTT. Filled out from reference TRBV25-1 and TRBJ1-1, the complete variable domain reads EADIYQTPRYLVIGTGKKITLECSQTMGHDKMYWYQQDPGMELHLIHYSYGVNSTEKGDLSSESTVSRIRTEHFPLTLESARPSHTSQYLCASSPSTGSEAFFGQGTRLTVV.

This chain links TRBV5-4 with TRBJ2-4, with a possible D match to TRBD2 (6 bases). Trimming took off 0 bases at V and 9 bases at J, with 13 bases between the two ends. The CDR3 contains 14 residues. Germline V gene data show CDR1 as SGHNT and CDR2 as YYREEE (reference sequence). The CDR3 coding sequence is TGTGCCAGCAGCTTGGCCGGGACTCCGGGCATTCAGTACTTC. Translated, it gives CASSLAGTPGIQYF.

This clone occurred once. The chain recombines TRBV10-2 with TRBJ1-5, with D maybe TRBD1 (6 bases). Germline CDR1 WSHSY, CDR2 SAAADI. V was cut by 3 bases and J by 6 bases, with 9 bases left in between. The CDR3 contains 13 residues. The CDR3 spells CASSEQGSQPQHF. As DNA, the CDR3 is TGCGCCAGCAGTGAACAGGGCAGTCAGCCCCAGCATTTT.

The table lists this clone with a few counts. The chain carries TRBV9 and TRBJ1-2; TRBD1 is a possible D gene (5 bases). Trimming took off 4 bases at V and 4 bases at J, with 11 bases between the two ends. The CDR3 is 13 residues long. Germline CDR1 and CDR2: SGDLS and YYNGEE. CDR3: CASSTGGGYGYTF. CDR3 coding DNA: TGTGCCAGCAGCACTGGGGGAGGCTATGGCTACACCTTC.

As DNA, the CDR3 is TGTGCCAGTAGTACCCTGCAGGGAAACCTACCTGGGGCCAACGTCCTGACTTTC. It yields the protein CASSTLQGNLPGANVLTF. The chain links TRBV19 to TRBJ2-6, with D tentatively TRBD1 (5 bases). V was trimmed by 4 bases and J by 2 bases, leaving 18 bases between them. The CDR3 is made up of 18 amino acids. CDR1 is LNHDA and CDR2 is SQIVND in the germline V gene (reference sequence).

The chain recombines TRBV18 with TRBJ2-1, with 12 bases lining up with TRBD2. Germline-derived CDR1 and CDR2 are KGHSH and LQKENI. The CDR3 covers 20 residues. Trimming cost V 4 bases and J 0 bases; bases outside gene matches: 13. CDR3 DNA: TGTGCCAGCTCACTAACCGGGACTAGCGGGCCCATGAGCTCCTACAATGAGCAGTTCTTC. As protein: CASSLTGTSGPMSSYNEQFF.

The V gene is TRBV6-5, the J gene TRBJ2-5, with unresolved D. Germline assignment: CDR1 MNHEY and CDR2 SVGAGI. Trimming stripped 8 bases from V and 5 bases from J, with 12 bases between. The CDR3 runs to 12 residues. The CDR3 region has the DNA TGTGCCAGCTCTCGGGTGCCGGAGACCCAGTACTTC. This gives the protein CASSRVPETQYF.

This rearrangement joins TRBV4-1 to TRBJ2-1; 7 bases are shared with TRBD1. Trimming at V came to 1 base and at J to 5 bases, leaving 8 bases not matched to a gene. CDR1 and CDR2 from the germline V gene are MGHRA and YSYEKL. The length of the CDR3 is 16 residues. The CDR3 sequence: CASSQAGQITDNEQFF. The CDR3 DNA is TGCGCCAGCAGCCAAGCGGGACAGATTACGGACAATGAGCAGTTCTTC.

This clone was counted a few times. This chain links TRBV5-4 with TRBJ2-7; 9 nucleotides line up with TRBD1. The CDR3 totals 13 residues. Germline V gene data show CDR1 as SGHNT and CDR2 as YYREEE (reference sequence). Germline trimming cut 1 base from V and 5 bases from J; bases unmatched to any gene: 1. The CDR3 loop reads CASSLWTGDEQYF. In DNA, the CDR3 is TGTGCCAGCAGCTTGTGGACAGGGGACGAGCAGTACTTC. Full variable domain (outside the CDR3, taken from reference TRBV5-4 and TRBJ2-7): ETGVTQSPTHLIKTRGQQVTLRCSSQSGHNTVSWYQQALGQGPQFIFQYYREEENGRGNFPPRFSGLQFPNYSSELNVNALELDDSALYLCASSLWTGDEQYFGPGTRLTVT.

The gene calls are TRBV5-5 and TRBJ2-4, with TRBD2 identical over 8 bases. Germline assignment: CDR1 SGHKS and CDR2 YYEKEE (reference sequence). The CDR3 totals 17 residues. Trimming cost V 1 base and J 9 bases; bases outside gene matches: 15. Here the CDR3 DNA reads TGTGCCAGCAGCTTGATCCCCTTGAGCGGGAGTGGAGGCATTCAGTACTTC. Protein: CASSLIPLSGSGGIQYF.

The chain couples TRBV4-1 to TRBJ1-5, with D tentatively TRBD1 (5 bases). CDR1 MGHRA and CDR2 YSYEKL come from the germline V gene. The CDR3 is 17 amino acids. The germline V and J ends were trimmed by 3 bases and 5 bases, with 20 bases remaining between them. The CDR3 spells CASSQPTGRGGYQPQHF. The DNA of the CDR3 is TGCGCCAGCAGCCAGCCAACAGGCCGGGGGGGATATCAGCCCCAGCATTTT.